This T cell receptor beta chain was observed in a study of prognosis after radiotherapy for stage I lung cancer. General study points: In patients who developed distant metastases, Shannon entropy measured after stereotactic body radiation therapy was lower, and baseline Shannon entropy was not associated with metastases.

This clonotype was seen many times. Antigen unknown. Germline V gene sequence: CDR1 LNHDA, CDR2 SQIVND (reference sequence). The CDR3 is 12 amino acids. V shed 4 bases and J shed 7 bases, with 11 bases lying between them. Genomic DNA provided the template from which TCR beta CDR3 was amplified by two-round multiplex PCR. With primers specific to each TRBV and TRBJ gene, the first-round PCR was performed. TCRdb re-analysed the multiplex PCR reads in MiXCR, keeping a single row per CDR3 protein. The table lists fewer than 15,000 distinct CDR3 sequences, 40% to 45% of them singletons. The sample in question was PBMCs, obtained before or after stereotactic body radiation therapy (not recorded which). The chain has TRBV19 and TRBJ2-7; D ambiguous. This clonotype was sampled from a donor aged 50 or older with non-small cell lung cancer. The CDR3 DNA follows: TGTGCCAGTAGTAAGACCCCTCGGGAGCAGTACTTC. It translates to CASSKTPREQYF.